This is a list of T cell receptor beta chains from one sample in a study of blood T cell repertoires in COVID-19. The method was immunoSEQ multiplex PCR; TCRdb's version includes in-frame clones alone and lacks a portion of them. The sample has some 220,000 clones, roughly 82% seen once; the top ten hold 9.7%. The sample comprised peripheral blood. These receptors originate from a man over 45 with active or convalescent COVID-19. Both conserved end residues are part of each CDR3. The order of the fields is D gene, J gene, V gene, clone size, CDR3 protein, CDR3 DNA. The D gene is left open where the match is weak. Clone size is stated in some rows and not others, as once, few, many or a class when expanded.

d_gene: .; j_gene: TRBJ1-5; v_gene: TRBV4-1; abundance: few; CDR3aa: CASGQIQGTHQPQHF; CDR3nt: TGCGCCAGCGGTCAAATTCAGGGGACCCATCAGCCCCAGCATTTT
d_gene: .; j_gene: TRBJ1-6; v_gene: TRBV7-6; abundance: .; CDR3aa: CASSLAFRWNSPLHF; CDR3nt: TGTGCCAGCAGCTTAGCGTTTCGGTGGAATTCACCCCTCCACTTT
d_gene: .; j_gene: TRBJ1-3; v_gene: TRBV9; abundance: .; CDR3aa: CASSPLGGENGNTIYF; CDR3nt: TGTGCCAGCAGCCCTCTAGGGGGGGAGAATGGAAACACCATATATTTT
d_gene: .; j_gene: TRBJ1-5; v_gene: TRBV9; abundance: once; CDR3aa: CASSVRAENQPQHF; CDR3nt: TGTGCCAGCAGCGTCAGGGCCGAAAATCAGCCCCAGCATTTT
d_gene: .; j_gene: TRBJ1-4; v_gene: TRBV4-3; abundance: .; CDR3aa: CASSQDLRGGEKLFF; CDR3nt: TGCGCCAGCAGCCAAGATCTCCGGGGGGGAGAAAAACTGTTTTTT
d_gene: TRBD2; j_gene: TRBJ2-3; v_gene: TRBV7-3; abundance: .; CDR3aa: CASSLGTSGGDTQYF; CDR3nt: TGTGCCAGCAGCTTAGGGACTAGCGGGGGCGATACGCAGTATTTT
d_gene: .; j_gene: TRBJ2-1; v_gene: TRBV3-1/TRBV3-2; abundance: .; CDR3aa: CASSQRRGQTGLYNEQFF; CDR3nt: TGTGCCAGCAGCCAGAGAAGGGGGCAGACGGGACTTTACAATGAGCAGTTCTTC
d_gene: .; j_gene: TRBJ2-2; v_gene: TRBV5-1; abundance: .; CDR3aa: CASSPIAGAQNTGELFF; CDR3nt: TGCGCCAGCAGCCCTATTGCGGGGGCGCAGAACACCGGGGAGCTGTTTTTT
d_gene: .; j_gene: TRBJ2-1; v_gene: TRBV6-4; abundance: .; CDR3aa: CASSPTWTALYNEQFF; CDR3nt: TGTGCCAGCAGTCCTACTTGGACAGCGCTCTACAATGAGCAGTTCTTC
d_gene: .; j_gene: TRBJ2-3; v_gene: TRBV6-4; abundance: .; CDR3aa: CASSAQDDGTDTQYF; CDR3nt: TGTGCCAGCAGTGCCCAGGATGACGGCACAGATACGCAGTATTTT
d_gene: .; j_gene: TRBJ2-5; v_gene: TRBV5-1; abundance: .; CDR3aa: CASSTTNGETQYF; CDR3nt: TGCGCCAGCAGCACGACAAATGGAGAGACCCAGTACTTC
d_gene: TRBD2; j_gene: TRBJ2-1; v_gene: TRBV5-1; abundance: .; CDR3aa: CASSLGLAASYNEQFF; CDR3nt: TGCGCCAGCAGCTTAGGGCTAGCGGCCTCCTACAATGAGCAGTTCTTC
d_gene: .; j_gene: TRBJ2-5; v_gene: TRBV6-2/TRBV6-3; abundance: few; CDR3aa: CASSPPSRQETQYF; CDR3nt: TGTGCCAGCAGTCCACCATCGCGCCAAGAGACCCAGTACTTC
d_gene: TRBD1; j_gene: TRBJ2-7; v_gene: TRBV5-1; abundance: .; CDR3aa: CASSLGPGQVYEQYF; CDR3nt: TGCGCCAGCAGCTTGGGACCGGGACAGGTCTACGAGCAGTACTTC
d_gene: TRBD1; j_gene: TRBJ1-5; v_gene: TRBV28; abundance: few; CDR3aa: CASSLTRTGWMDQPQHF; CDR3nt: TGTGCCAGCAGTTTAACCCGGACAGGGTGGATGGATCAGCCCCAGCATTTT
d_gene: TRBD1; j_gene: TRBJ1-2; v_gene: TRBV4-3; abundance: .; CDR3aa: CASSQGTGEYGGYTF; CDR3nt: TGCGCCAGCAGCCAAGGGACAGGGGAGTATGGAGGCTACACCTTC
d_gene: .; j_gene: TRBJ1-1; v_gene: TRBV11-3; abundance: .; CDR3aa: CASSLDNREAFF; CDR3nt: TGTGCCAGCAGCTTAGATAACAGGGAAGCTTTCTTT
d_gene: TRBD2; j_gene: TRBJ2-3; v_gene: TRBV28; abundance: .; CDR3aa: CASSWGLAGTGDTQYF; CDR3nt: TGTGCCAGCAGTTGGGGACTAGCGGGAACTGGAGATACGCAGTATTTT
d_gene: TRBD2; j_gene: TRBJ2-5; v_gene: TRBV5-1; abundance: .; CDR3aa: CASSYSGSGQETQYF; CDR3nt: TGCGCCAGCAGTTACAGCGGGAGTGGACAAGAGACCCAGTACTTC
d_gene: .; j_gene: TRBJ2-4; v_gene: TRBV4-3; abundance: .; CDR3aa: CASSQELVGVPGNIQYF; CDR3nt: TGCGCCAGCAGCCAAGAGCTGGTAGGGGTGCCCGGGAACATTCAGTACTTC
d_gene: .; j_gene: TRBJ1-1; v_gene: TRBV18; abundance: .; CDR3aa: CASSPKANRVSNTEAFF; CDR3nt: TGTGCCAGCTCACCGAAAGCGAACAGGGTTTCTAACACTGAAGCTTTCTTT
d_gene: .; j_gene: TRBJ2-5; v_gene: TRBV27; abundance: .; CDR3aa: CASSLFQGSETQYF; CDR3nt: TGTGCCAGCAGTTTATTTCAGGGATCAGAGACCCAGTACTTC
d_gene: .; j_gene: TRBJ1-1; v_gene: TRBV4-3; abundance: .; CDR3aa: CASSQEIRGAWGIAEAFF; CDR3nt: TGCGCCAGCAGCCAAGAGATCAGGGGAGCTTGGGGGATCGCTGAAGCTTTCTTT
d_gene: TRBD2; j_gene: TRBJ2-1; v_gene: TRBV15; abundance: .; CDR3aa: CATSRGTSGTKYNEQFF; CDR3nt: TGTGCCACCAGCAGAGGCACTAGCGGGACTAAATACAATGAGCAGTTCTTC
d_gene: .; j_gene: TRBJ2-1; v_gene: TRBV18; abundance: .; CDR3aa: CASSRPSNEQFF; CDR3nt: TGTGCCAGCTCACGACCCAGCAATGAGCAGTTCTTC
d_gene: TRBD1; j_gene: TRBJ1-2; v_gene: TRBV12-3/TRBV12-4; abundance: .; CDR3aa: CASGRTGYGYTF; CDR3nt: TGTGCCAGCGGCCGGACAGGATATGGCTACACCTTC
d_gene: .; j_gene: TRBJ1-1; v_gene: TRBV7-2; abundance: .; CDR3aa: CASSLHRRGEGTEAFF; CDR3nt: TGTGCCAGCAGCTTACATCGCCGGGGTGAGGGCACTGAAGCTTTCTTT
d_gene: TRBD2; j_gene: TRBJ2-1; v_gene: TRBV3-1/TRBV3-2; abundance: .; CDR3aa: CASSRLAGAYNEQFF; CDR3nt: TGTGCCAGCAGCCGACTAGCGGGAGCCTACAATGAGCAGTTCTTC
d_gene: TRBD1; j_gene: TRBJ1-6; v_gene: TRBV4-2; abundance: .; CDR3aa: CASSQVQGANSPLHF; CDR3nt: TGTGCCAGCAGCCAAGTACAGGGGGCTAATTCACCCCTCCACTTT
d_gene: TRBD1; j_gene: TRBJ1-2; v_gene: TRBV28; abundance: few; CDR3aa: CASRPQGGPGYTF; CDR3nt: TGTGCCAGCAGACCACAGGGGGGGCCTGGCTACACCTTC
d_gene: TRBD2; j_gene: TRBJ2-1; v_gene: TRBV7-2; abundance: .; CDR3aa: CASSLDSSGDYNEQFF; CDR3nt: TGTGCCAGCAGCTTAGATTCTAGCGGTGACTACAATGAGCAGTTCTTC
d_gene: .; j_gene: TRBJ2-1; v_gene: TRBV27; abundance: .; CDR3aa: CASSFSRGYYNEQFF; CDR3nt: TGTGCCAGCAGTTTTAGCAGAGGCTACTACAATGAGCAGTTCTTC
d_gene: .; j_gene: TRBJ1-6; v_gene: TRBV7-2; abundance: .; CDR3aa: CASSSPARSRNSPLHF; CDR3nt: TGTGCCAGCAGCTCCCCGGCGCGGAGTCGAAATTCACCCCTCCACTTT
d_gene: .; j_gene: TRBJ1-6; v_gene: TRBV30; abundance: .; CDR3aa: CAWSVPGLKSRSYNSPLHF; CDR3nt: TGTGCCTGGAGTGTTCCGGGTTTAAAGTCCCGCTCCTATAATTCACCCCTCCACTTT
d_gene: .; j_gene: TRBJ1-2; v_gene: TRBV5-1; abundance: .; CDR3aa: CASSSGTSMEGYTF; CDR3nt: TGCGCCAGCAGCTCAGGGACATCAATGGAGGGCTACACCTTC
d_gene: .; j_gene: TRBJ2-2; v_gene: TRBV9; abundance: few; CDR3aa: CASSVGSAGTGELFF; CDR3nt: TGTGCCAGCAGCGTAGGGAGCGCGGGCACCGGGGAGCTGTTTTTT
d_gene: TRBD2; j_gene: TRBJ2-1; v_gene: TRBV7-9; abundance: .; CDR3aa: CASSGRLAGVDEQFF; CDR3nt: TGTGCCAGCAGCGGTAGACTAGCGGGAGTGGATGAGCAGTTCTTC
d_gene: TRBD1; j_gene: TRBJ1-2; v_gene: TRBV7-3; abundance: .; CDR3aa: CASSPVPTGDYGYTF; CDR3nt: TGTGCCAGCAGCCCCGTCCCCACAGGGGACTATGGCTACACCTTC
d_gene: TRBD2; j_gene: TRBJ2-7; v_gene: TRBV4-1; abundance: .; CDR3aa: CASSQETSGAVHEQYF; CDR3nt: TGCGCCAGCAGCCAAGAGACTAGCGGGGCGGTCCACGAGCAGTACTTC
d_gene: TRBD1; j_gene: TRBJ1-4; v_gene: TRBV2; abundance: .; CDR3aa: CASSERTGSVEKLFF; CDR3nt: TGTGCCAGCAGTGAAAGGACAGGTTCGGTTGAAAAACTGTTTTTT
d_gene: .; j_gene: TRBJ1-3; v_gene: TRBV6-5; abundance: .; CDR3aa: CATSSDGSSGNTIYF; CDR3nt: TGTGCCACCTCATCGGACGGGAGCTCTGGAAACACCATATATTTT
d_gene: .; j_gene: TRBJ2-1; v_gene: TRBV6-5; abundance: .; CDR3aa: CASRGISSYNEQFF; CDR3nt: TGTGCCAGCCGGGGAATTAGCTCCTACAATGAGCAGTTCTTC
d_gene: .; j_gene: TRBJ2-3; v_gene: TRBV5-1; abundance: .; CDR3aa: CASSLGRDSGTQYF; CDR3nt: TGCGCCAGCAGCTTGGGGCGAGATAGCGGTACGCAGTATTTT
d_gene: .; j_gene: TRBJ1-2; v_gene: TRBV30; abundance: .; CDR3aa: CAWSLNVYGYTF; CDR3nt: TGTGCCTGGAGCCTAAACGTCTATGGCTACACCTTC
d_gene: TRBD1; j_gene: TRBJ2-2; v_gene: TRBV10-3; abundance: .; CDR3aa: CAIAGTGDNTGELFF; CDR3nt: TGTGCCATCGCCGGGACAGGTGATAACACCGGGGAGCTGTTTTTT
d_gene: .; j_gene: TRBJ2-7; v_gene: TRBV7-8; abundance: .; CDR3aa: CASSPHGQLPYEQYF; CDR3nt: TGTGCCAGCAGCCCCCATGGACAGCTCCCCTACGAGCAGTACTTC
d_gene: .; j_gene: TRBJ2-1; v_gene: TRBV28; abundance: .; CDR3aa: CASSLPGFGQFF; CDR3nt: TGTGCCAGCAGCCTTCCAGGGTTCGGGCAGTTCTTC
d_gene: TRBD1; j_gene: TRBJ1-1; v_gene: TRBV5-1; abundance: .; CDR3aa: CASSPGQGAVNTEAFF; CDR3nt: TGCGCCAGCAGCCCGGGACAGGGGGCGGTAAACACTGAAGCTTTCTTT